This is a list of T cell receptor beta chains from one sample in a study of neoadjuvant anti-PD-1 for oral cavity cancer. Sequenced by immunoSEQ multiplex PCR; TCRdb stores in-frame clones only, minus some. Here the sample spans 14,000 or so clones, roughly 80% being singletons. The sequenced sample was PBMCs, obtained after nivolumab (anti-PD-1) treatment. The receptor source for this set is a person aged 35-79 years with oral cavity squamous cell carcinoma. The CDR3 runs from the conserved cysteine through the conserved F or W. The D gene is left open where the match is weak. Clone sizes are given selectively: once, few, many, or a class where the clone is expanded.

cdr3_aa: CASSPRGQGYTGELFF; cdr3_nt: TGTGCCAGCAGCCCCCGAGGGCAGGGGTACACCGGGGAGCTGTTTTTT; clone_size: NA; d_call: NA; v_call: TRBV9; j_call: TRBJ2-2
cdr3_aa: CASSTGGKLQETQYF; cdr3_nt: TGTGCCAGCAGCACGGGGGGGAAGCTCCAAGAGACCCAGTACTTC; clone_size: NA; d_call: NA; v_call: TRBV21-1; j_call: TRBJ2-5
cdr3_aa: CASGRAGNTGELFF; cdr3_nt: TGCGCCAGCGGGCGAGCGGGAAACACCGGGGAGCTGTTTTTT; clone_size: few; d_call: TRBD2; v_call: TRBV5-1; j_call: TRBJ2-2
cdr3_aa: CASSSGAPQYF; cdr3_nt: TGTGCCAGCAGTTCCGGGGCTCCCCAGTACTTC; clone_size: NA; d_call: NA; v_call: TRBV28; j_call: TRBJ2-5
cdr3_aa: CAWTVATDTQYF; cdr3_nt: TGTGCCTGGACGGTGGCTACAGATACGCAGTATTTT; clone_size: NA; d_call: NA; v_call: TRBV30; j_call: TRBJ2-3
cdr3_aa: CASSAGLAGLYTQYF; cdr3_nt: TGTGCCAGTAGTGCGGGACTAGCGGGCCTCTATACGCAGTATTTT; clone_size: NA; d_call: TRBD2; v_call: TRBV19; j_call: TRBJ2-3
cdr3_aa: CAWSPASDTQYF; cdr3_nt: TGTGCCTGGAGTCCAGCGTCAGATACGCAGTATTTT; clone_size: NA; d_call: NA; v_call: TRBV30; j_call: TRBJ2-3
cdr3_aa: CASSTAALAKNIQYF; cdr3_nt: TGTGCCAGTAGTACCGCGGCCTTAGCCAAAAACATTCAGTACTTC; clone_size: NA; d_call: NA; v_call: TRBV19; j_call: TRBJ2-4
cdr3_aa: CASSESTRVVNTGELFF; cdr3_nt: TGCGCCAGCAGTGAGTCGACTCGGGTGGTGAACACCGGGGAGCTGTTTTTT; clone_size: NA; d_call: NA; v_call: TRBV10-1; j_call: TRBJ2-2
cdr3_aa: CASSYGGSRYEQYF; cdr3_nt: TGTGCCAGCAGTTACGGCGGCTCGCGTTACGAGCAGTACTTC; clone_size: once; d_call: NA; v_call: TRBV6-5; j_call: TRBJ2-7
cdr3_aa: CASQGTPGEQYF; cdr3_nt: TGTGCCAGCCAAGGGACGCCGGGCGAGCAGTACTTC; clone_size: NA; d_call: NA; v_call: TRBV7-8; j_call: TRBJ2-7
cdr3_aa: CASSFSARGTYEQYF; cdr3_nt: TGTGCCAGCAGTTTTTCCGCCAGGGGCACCTACGAGCAGTACTTC; clone_size: once; d_call: NA; v_call: TRBV28; j_call: TRBJ2-7
cdr3_aa: CASSVGSGPYNEQFF; cdr3_nt: TGTGCCAGCAGCGTAGGAAGCGGGCCCTACAATGAGCAGTTCTTC; clone_size: NA; d_call: NA; v_call: TRBV9; j_call: TRBJ2-1
cdr3_aa: CAWREGGRNEQFF; cdr3_nt: TGTGCCTGGCGTGAGGGGGGTCGGAATGAGCAGTTCTTC; clone_size: NA; d_call: NA; v_call: TRBV30; j_call: TRBJ2-1
cdr3_aa: CASRSGQGNSPLHF; cdr3_nt: TGTGCCAGCAGATCGGGACAGGGAAATTCACCCCTCCACTTT; clone_size: NA; d_call: TRBD1; v_call: TRBV6-6; j_call: TRBJ1-6
cdr3_aa: CASSQRESGTDTQYF; cdr3_nt: TGCGCCAGCAGCCAGCGGGAGTCGGGCACAGATACGCAGTATTTT; clone_size: NA; d_call: TRBD2; v_call: TRBV4-1; j_call: TRBJ2-3
cdr3_aa: CASSHRDRGQYSYEQYF; cdr3_nt: TGTGCCAGCAGCCACCGGGACAGGGGACAGTACTCCTACGAGCAGTACTTC; clone_size: few; d_call: TRBD1; v_call: TRBV7-9; j_call: TRBJ2-7
cdr3_aa: CSVRTHRDSPLHF; cdr3_nt: TGCAGCGTTCGGACCCATCGGGATTCACCCCTCCACTTT; clone_size: few; d_call: NA; v_call: TRBV29-1; j_call: TRBJ1-6
cdr3_aa: CASSAIAGTPYEQYF; cdr3_nt: TGTGCCAGCAGTGCCATAGCAGGGACTCCCTACGAGCAGTACTTC; clone_size: NA; d_call: NA; v_call: TRBV27; j_call: TRBJ2-7
cdr3_aa: CASSDLQVPKNIQYF; cdr3_nt: TGTGCCAGCAGTGACCTACAGGTTCCCAAAAACATTCAGTACTTC; clone_size: NA; d_call: NA; v_call: TRBV2; j_call: TRBJ2-4
cdr3_aa: CASSPERTGNTIYF; cdr3_nt: TGCGCCAGCAGCCCGGAGCGGACTGGAAACACCATATATTTT; clone_size: NA; d_call: NA; v_call: TRBV5-1; j_call: TRBJ1-3
cdr3_aa: CASSFGGASDTQYF; cdr3_nt: TGTGCCAGTAGTTTCGGGGGGGCCTCAGATACGCAGTATTTT; clone_size: NA; d_call: TRBD2; v_call: TRBV19; j_call: TRBJ2-3
cdr3_aa: CASSVLGKTDTQYF; cdr3_nt: TGTGCCAGCAGTGTCCTGGGAAAGACAGATACGCAGTATTTT; clone_size: once; d_call: NA; v_call: TRBV25-1; j_call: TRBJ2-3
cdr3_aa: CASTRQGTDTQYF; cdr3_nt: TGCGCCAGCACCCGACAGGGCACAGATACGCAGTATTTT; clone_size: NA; d_call: NA; v_call: TRBV5-1; j_call: TRBJ2-3
cdr3_aa: CASSLTQHTEAFF; cdr3_nt: TGTGCCAGCAGCCTCACCCAGCACACTGAAGCTTTCTTT; clone_size: few; d_call: NA; v_call: TRBV9; j_call: TRBJ1-1
cdr3_aa: CAWSKARAKNIQYF; cdr3_nt: TGTGCCTGGAGTAAAGCTAGGGCCAAAAACATTCAGTACTTC; clone_size: NA; d_call: NA; v_call: TRBV30; j_call: TRBJ2-4
cdr3_aa: CASSEDTLAYGYTF; cdr3_nt: TGTGCCAGCAGTGAAGACACGCTGGCCTATGGCTACACCTTC; clone_size: few; d_call: NA; v_call: TRBV6-1; j_call: TRBJ1-2
cdr3_aa: CASSPLTGGWGYTF; cdr3_nt: TGTGCCAGCAGCCCTCTTACAGGGGGATGGGGCTACACCTTC; clone_size: few; d_call: TRBD1; v_call: TRBV14; j_call: TRBJ1-2